These 14 T cell receptor beta chains share one sample of origin, sequenced in a study of cytomegalovirus exposure and HLA in healthy donors. Primers: 60 Vbeta forward and 13 Jbeta reverse. Data came from immunoSEQ multiplex PCR; TCRdb stores just in-frame clones and leaves some out. The sample gives approximately 190,000 clones, 78% of which show up once; less than 15% is in the top ten. The sequencing input was PBMCs. All receptors derive from a woman between 25 and 40 years old in good health and CMV-seropositive.

The rearrangement links TRBV30 to TRBJ1-2; unclear D gene. In germline, CDR1 is GTSNPN, CDR2 SVGIG (reference sequence). The V and J ends lost 0 bases and 1 base respectively, with 12 bases between them. The CDR3 contains 15 residues. This chain's CDR3 is CAWSVLRSFNYGYTF. CDR3 DNA sequence: TGTGCCTGGAGTGTACTACGTTCTTTTAACTATGGCTACACCTTC.

This clone appeared a single time. CDR3 nucleotide sequence: TGTGCCAGCAGCCAAGATACTTCCTACGAGCAGTACTTC. Encoded protein: CASSQDTSYEQYF. The chain joins TRBV7-9 to TRBJ2-7; D gene unclear. V gave up 5 bases and J gave up 1 base, with 9 bases separating them. The CDR3 length is 13 residues. In germline, CDR1 is SEHNR, CDR2 FQNEAQ (reference sequence).

V usage is TRBV9 and J usage is TRBJ1-6; possibly TRBD1 for D (5 bases). The V and J ends lost 4 bases and 5 bases respectively, with 10 bases between them. Germline V gives CDR1 SGDLS, CDR2 YYNGEE. This CDR3 comprises 14 residues. The CDR3 spells CASSLGHDNSPLHF. In nucleotides, the CDR3 is TGTGCCAGCAGCCTCGGACACGATAATTCACCCCTCCACTTT.

V usage is TRBV7-9 and J usage is TRBJ2-5; TRBD1 matches 9 bases. CDR1 is SEHNR and CDR2 is FQNEAQ in the germline V gene (reference sequence). The trim removed 6 bases at V and 2 bases at J, leaving 7 bases unmatched. The CDR3 is made up of 15 amino acids. CDR3 bases: TGTGCCAGCAGGGAGGACAGGGGTAATCAAGAGACCCAGTACTTC. It yields the protein CASREDRGNQETQYF.

The chain uses TRBV7-2 and TRBJ2-3; TRBD2 matches at 14 bases. Trimming cost V 5 bases and J 3 bases; bases outside gene matches: 4. Germline loops: CDR1 SGHTA, CDR2 FQGNSA. This CDR3 spans 16 amino acids. The CDR3 DNA is TGTGCCAGCAGCCCGGGACTAGCGGGAGAGACAGATACGCAGTATTTT. Protein: CASSPGLAGETDTQYF.

This clone was found a few times. The J gene is TRBJ1-2, the V gene TRBV30; perhaps TRBD1 as D (6 bases). CDR3 length: 15 residues. V lost 0 bases to trimming and J lost 0 bases, with 11 bases between them. CDR1 is GTSNPN, CDR2 SVGIG, per germline (reference sequence). As DNA, the CDR3 is TGTGCCTGGAGTGTACTACGGACAGCTAACTATGGCTACACCTTC. Translation gives CAWSVLRTANYGYTF.

The chain carries TRBV11-2 and TRBJ1-6; TRBD1 matches at 7 bases. Germline-derived CDR1 and CDR2 are SGHAT and FQNNGV. J gave up 6 bases and V 2 bases, and 4 bases lay outside the gene matches. CDR3 length: 15 amino acids. CDR3 sequence (DNA): TGTGCCAGCAGCTTATATAGGGGGCCTAATTCACCCCTCCACTTT. Protein product: CASSLYRGPNSPLHF.

The table lists this clone with a few counts. The genes are TRBV11-2 and TRBJ1-5, with D maybe TRBD1 (5 bases). Germline loops: CDR1 SGHAT, CDR2 FQNNGV. Trimming left V 6 bases short and J 6 bases short, with 12 bases between. This CDR3 is 13 amino acids long. CDR3 loop: CASSNGGTQPQHF. The CDR3 bases are TGTGCCAGCAGTAACGGGGGGACTCAGCCCCAGCATTTT.

The chain has TRBV28 and TRBJ2-7; 9 positions match TRBD1. V lost 4 bases and J lost 6; bases outside the gene matches: 7. The CDR3 extends over 14 amino acids. Germline-derived CDR1 and CDR2 are MDHEN and SYDVKM. The CDR3 DNA follows: TGTGCCAGCAGTTCGACAGGGGGGACACTCGAGCAGTACTTC. Amino acids: CASSSTGGTLEQYF.

A single count supports this clone. J is TRBJ2-3 and V is TRBV2; 9 bases align to TRBD1. V trimming: 6 bases; J trimming: 4 bases; junction bases outside the gene matches: 8. Germline lookup yields CDR1 SNHLY and CDR2 FYNNEI. CDR3 length: 15 amino acids. CDR3 region: CASRNIQGAADTQYF. CDR3 bases: TGTGCCAGCAGAAACATACAGGGGGCGGCAGATACGCAGTATTTT.

This clone was detected a few times. The chain recombines TRBV23-1 with TRBJ2-2, with TRBD1 identical over 9 bases. TRBV23-1 is marked as an open reading frame, function uncertain. The ends lost 8 bases at V and 1 base at J; junction bases unmatched: 11. The CDR3 contains 17 residues. CDR3 DNA: TGCGCCAGCGACCGGGACAGGGCCCCGAAGAACACCGGGGAGCTGTTTTTT. Its protein product is CASDRDRAPKNTGELFF.

The chain links TRBV27 to TRBJ2-1, with 11 bases aligning to TRBD2. Germline CDR1 is MNHEY and CDR2 is SMNVEV (reference sequence). Trimming cost V 5 bases and J 6 bases; bases outside gene matches: 15. The CDR3 is made up of 18 amino acids. CDR3 nucleotide sequence: TGTGCCAGCAGTCCTAGGGGTAGCGGGAGGGATCGTGGCAATGAGCAGTTCTTC. Translating it yields CASSPRGSGRDRGNEQFF.

V gene TRBV5-6 combines with J gene TRBJ2-3; 10 nucleotides line up with TRBD2. The CDR3 length is 15 residues. V was pared by 0 bases and J by 7 bases, with 5 bases of the junction left unmatched. In germline, CDR1 is SGHDT, CDR2 YYEEEE. Written as DNA, the CDR3 is TGTGCCAGCAGCTTGGTAGCGGGAGGCCGGTATACGCAGTATTTT. Encoded protein: CASSLVAGGRYTQYF.

The gene calls are TRBV19 and TRBJ2-1, with a possible D match to TRBD2 (7 bases). Trimming pared 1 base from V and 12 bases from J, leaving 13 bases between. The CDR3 is made up of 13 amino acids. From germline, CDR1 is LNHDA and CDR2 SQIVND (reference sequence). CDR3 in amino acids: CASSIGQGGGQFF. The CDR3 bases are TGTGCCAGTAGTATAGGGCAGGGAGGGGGGCAGTTCTTC.